This TCR beta chain was captured by sequencing in a study of T cells in Graves' hyperthyroidism and ophthalmopathy. As for the study in general: Peripheral blood was acquired at first diagnosis, ahead of any therapy whatsoever.

Blood was drawn at first hyperthyroidism diagnosis, before any ophthalmopathy symptoms. The CDR3 covers 15 residues. The ends lost 5 bases at V and 10 bases at J; junction bases unmatched: 12. The germline CDR1 and CDR2 sequences are SGHTA and FQGNSA. General study findings and limits: Blood also contained most expanded thyroid clonotypes above 0.001. In the analysis, a 13 V-J model separated ophthalmopathy from stable hyperthyroidism.

This clonotype was counted at least ten times. Its cognate antigen is unknown. Authors of the study amplified TCR beta CDR3 regions from RNA transcripts. TCR CDR3 regions were first amplified by RT-PCR with HTBI primers. MiXCR, applied by TCRdb to the multiplex PCR reads, yields one record per CDR3 protein. The table shows fewer than 350,000 distinct CDR3 sequences, with approximately 12% occurring only once. The genes are TRBV7-2 and TRBJ2-1, with 9 positions matching TRBD2. The sequence came from a young woman with Graves' hyperthyroidism that later progressed to Graves' ophthalmopathy. The sample comprised blood. Written as DNA, the CDR3 is TGTGCCAGCAGCCTGGGGACTAGCACCCTTGGGGAGCAGTTCTTC. Amino acid sequence: CASSLGTSTLGEQFF.